Included here is one TCR beta chain sequence, with context. Its antigen is not yet known. Base qualities are missing; no much larger clone stands one base away. This same CDR3 is encoded by further DNA sequences in the sample. Including the terminal cysteine and phenylalanine, the CDR3 comprises 12 residues. Only the CDR3 DNA is retained, 36 bases long and in frame from the first base. V is shortened by 1 base, J by 7 bases, and the region joining them spans 7 bases. Per the germline V gene, SNHLY is the CDR1 and FYNNEI is the CDR2. This record belongs to a study of tissue T cells after allogeneic stem cell transplantation (dated by TCRdb to between 2022 and 2023). Notes on the research overall: If a tissue had multiple samples, a pathologist reviewed H&E sections so that samples with histologically apparent lymphocytes got priority for sequencing. The study profiled TCR beta repertoires across many tissues from research autopsies of patients with and without GVHD, plus mouse models of GVHD. The human arm was conducted as a prospective observational study, and neither blinding nor randomization was performed. Study-wide conclusions, independent of this receptor: The study did not determine which tissue TCRs were alloreactive or antigen-specific, and some clones might have been persisting host cells. Within patients, how anatomically similar tissues were was a major factor shaping TCR repertoire composition, regardless of disease or transplant status. Sampling depth was acknowledged as a limitation, and the patient cohort was both small and clinically heterogeneous. In both patients and mice, T cells from blood and spleen covered only a limited part of the TCR repertoire found in tissues. For the non-GVHD comparator patients, no blood samples were available. Only a few T cell clones appeared in more than one patient, yet motif-based clustering showed tissue-specific repertoire signatures that were shared between patients.

What this sample's time point label stands for: human tissue collected at research (rapid) autopsy. Three non-HCT comparator patients with other cancers, having at least five GI tract samples and no known GI disease at death, were selected retrospectively. Autopsy tissues, which were obtained after a median post-mortem interval of approximately 9.8 hours, included GI sites from esophagus to rectum, liver, skin and lymphoid organs including spleen. Autopsy specimens were bisected, with one portion flash-frozen in liquid nitrogen and the remainder formalin-fixed, and GI outer muscle layers were removed. Genomic DNA was extracted from frozen tissues using the Mag-Bind Blood & Tissue DNA HDQ 96 Kit on a Chemagic 360 or the DNeasy Blood & Tissue Kit. Extracted DNA was further purified with the Genomic DNA Clean & Concentrator-25 kit because of concern about red blood cell contamination. Library generation was performed with the immunoSEQ multiplex PCR assay. Adaptive Biotechnologies performed TCRbeta CDR3 sequencing at survey depth and reported CDR3 sequences, V/J genes, productive frequency, and template counts. Amplification of TCR beta CDR3 regions started from genomic DNA instead of RNA. Concerning the study's data processing: Pairwise repertoire overlap between tissues was quantified with Jensen-Shannon divergence, where 1 means complete divergence and 0 identical. Tissues were clustered by single-linkage agglomerative hierarchical clustering of pairwise JSD values, and the clustering results were displayed as dendrograms. GLIPH2 was applied to all patient samples using simulation_depth 1000, kmer_min_depth 3, and cdr3_length_cutoff 8, and only groups with more than two unique CDR3s were retained. A standardized tissue-overlap score was calculated by extrapolating Jaccard GLIPH-group overlap across patients to a standard repertoire size of 1000 clones. Linear mixed-effect models, with tissue as a fixed effect and individual as a random effect, were used to test how diversity related to clinical or experimental variables. As stored in TCRdb, this immuneACCESS dataset retains in-frame rearrangements with V and J assigned. A fraction of the clones does not appear; measured against another copy, unresolved V genes explain less than half of the discrepancy, and the remainder lacks a known reason. From that table come the V and J calls and clone size; the DNA was used to work out D and trimming. The sample table lists roughly 9,700 clones, 50% to 80% of them with a count of one. The ten largest clones take up approximately 8.8% of the sample.

This TCR came from a woman aged 18-55 years with breast cancer. The chain couples TRBV2 to TRBJ1-2, and perhaps TRBD1 as D gene, on 5 matching bases. Specimen: tissue from the ileum, collected at autopsy. For the CDR3, the sequence is CASSEGGGGYTF. The nucleotide sequence is given as TGTGCCAGCAGTGAAGGGGGCGGTGGCTACACCTTC.